What follows are 29 T cell receptor beta chains derived from one specimen sequenced in a study of blood T cell repertoires in COVID-19. Using immunoSEQ multiplex PCR, the repertoire was profiled, and TCRdb retains in-frame clones only, with some absent. This sample has 310,000 or so clones, with 70% to 90% found just once. Material: PBMCs or T cells enriched from blood (not recorded which). The receptors stem from a young woman who had recovered from COVID-19.

The rearrangement joins TRBV25-1 to TRBJ1-1; TRBD1 might be the D (6 bases). Germline V gene data show CDR1 as MGHDK and CDR2 as SYGVNS. V lost 5 bases and J 6 bases, leaving 19 bases between the germline ends. The CDR3 length is 15 residues. This CDR3 is CASSLRGGGGPEAFF. The CDR3 DNA sequence: TGTGCCAGCAGTCTTAGGGGGGGAGGTGGGCCTGAAGCTTTCTTT. Together with reference TRBV25-1 and TRBJ1-1, the CDR3 gives the full variable domain: EADIYQTPRYLVIGTGKKITLECSQTMGHDKMYWYQQDPGMELHLIHYSYGVNSTEKGDLSSESTVSRIRTEHFPLTLESARPSHTSQYLCASSLRGGGGPEAFFGQGTRLTVV.

As to this clone: The junction differs from germline at one of its ends, possibly a read error. V is TRBV14 and J is TRBJ1-2; D is perhaps TRBD1 (6 bases). CDR1 and CDR2 from the germline V gene are SGHDN and FVKESK. CDR3 length: 14 residues. In nucleotides, the CDR3 is TGTGCCAGCAGCAAAGATTTCAGGGGAGATGGCTACACCTTC. Encoded protein: CASSKDFRGDGYTF.

The chain carries TRBV3-1 (or the pseudogene TRBV3-2) and TRBJ2-3, with D maybe TRBD2 (7 bases). Germline values: CDR1 LGHDT, CDR2 YNNKEL (reference sequence). This CDR3 is 14 amino acids long. The V and J ends lost 1 base and 4 bases respectively, with 9 bases between them. The CDR3 DNA reads as TGTGCCAGCAGCCAAGGGGGGGGCGCAGATACGCAGTATTTT. This sequence encodes CASSQGGGADTQYF.

The gene calls are TRBV19 and TRBJ1-2; possibly TRBD1 for D (6 bases). Between the trimmed V and J ends, which lost 3 bases and 8 bases, there was a span of 16 bases. Germline V gives CDR1 LNHDA, CDR2 SQIVND (reference sequence). This CDR3 contains 14 residues. The CDR3 DNA is TGTGCCAGTAGTATCGGATACAGGGCGGACGGCTACACCTTC. Amino acids: CASSIGYRADGYTF.

The chain joins TRBV5-4 to TRBJ1-1; perhaps TRBD1 as D (5 bases). V lost 4 bases to trimming and J lost 0 bases, with 19 bases between them. CDR1 is SGHNT and CDR2 is YYREEE in the germline V gene (reference sequence). The CDR3 is made up of 17 amino acids. The DNA for the CDR3 is TGTGCCAGCAGCGGGGCGGCGGTGGGGAATATGAACACTGAAGCTTTCTTT. This translates into CASSGAAVGNMNTEAFF.

This chain connects TRBV9 to TRBJ2-3, with TRBD2 as a possible D gene (6 bases). The ends were cut back, 2 bases at V and 0 bases at J, with 16 bases in the middle. CDR3 length: 17 amino acids. The germline V gene encodes CDR1 SGDLS and CDR2 YYNGEE. For the CDR3, the DNA is TGTGCCAGCAGCGTTGGGGGGAGCGAGTCTAGCACAGATACGCAGTATTTT. As protein: CASSVGGSESSTDTQYF.

The V gene is TRBV15, the J gene TRBJ2-7; the D gene is possibly TRBD2 (5 bases). Trimming left V 0 bases short and J 6 bases short, with 15 bases between. Per germline, CDR1 LNHNV and CDR2 YYDKDF (reference sequence). CDR3 length: 15 residues. The CDR3 coding sequence is TGTGCCACCAGCAGAGATCCTTCTGGAGGTAGCGAGCAGTACTTC. It yields the protein CATSRDPSGGSEQYF.

This clone has only a few counts. The rearrangement joins TRBV19 to TRBJ2-2; D might be TRBD2 (6 bases). The CDR3 loop spans 14 amino acids. CDR1 and CDR2 from the germline V gene are LNHDA and SQIVND (reference sequence). The V end was cut by 7 bases, the J end by 0 bases, with 9 bases between. CDR3 region: CASKGTPNTGELFF. The CDR3, as DNA: TGTGCCAGTAAGGGGACTCCGAACACCGGGGAGCTGTTTTTT.

This chain connects TRBV2 to TRBJ1-3, with 7 bases fitting TRBD1. The trim removed 10 bases at V and 0 bases at J, leaving 9 bases unmatched. CDR1 and CDR2 (germline): SNHLY, FYNNEI. The length of the CDR3 is 15 residues. CDR3 amino acids: CAIARGQSSGNTIYF. CDR3 DNA sequence: TGTGCCATCGCTAGGGGACAGAGCTCTGGAAACACCATATATTTT.

This clone was seen a few times. This chain joins TRBV19 and TRBJ2-1; TRBD2 aligns across 10 bases. This CDR3 contains 17 residues. J lost 7 bases, V lost 3 bases, and 12 bases had no gene match. Germline-derived CDR1 and CDR2 are LNHDA and SQIVND (reference sequence). CDR3 loop: CASSMRRSGRARNEQFF. As DNA, the CDR3 is TGTGCCAGTAGTATGCGGAGGAGCGGGAGGGCCAGGAATGAGCAGTTCTTC.

This clone was seen just once. The rearrangement uses TRBV28 and TRBJ1-2, with 8 bases matching TRBD1. Trimming removed 3 bases from V and 1 base from J; junction bases left unmatched: 10. From germline, CDR1 is MDHEN and CDR2 SYDVKM. This CDR3 is built from 17 residues. This CDR3 reads CASSFHGQGGVNYGYTF. DNA of the CDR3: TGTGCCAGCAGTTTTCACGGACAGGGTGGCGTTAACTATGGCTACACCTTC.

The chain employs TRBV4-1 and TRBJ1-2; perhaps TRBD1 as D (6 bases). CDR3 length: 17 amino acids. V was clipped by 1 base and J by 4 bases, with 19 bases between them. Germline V CDR1 and CDR2: MGHRA, YSYEKL. CDR3 region: CASSQGLPGGLGYGYTF. The CDR3 coding sequence is TGCGCCAGCAGCCAAGGTCTTCCCGGGGGGCTGGGCTATGGCTACACCTTC.

The chain couples TRBV9 to TRBJ2-2; the D gene is possibly TRBD1 (5 bases). The germline V and J ends were trimmed by 0 bases and 5 bases, with 8 bases remaining between them. CDR1 and CDR2 (germline): SGDLS, YYNGEE. This CDR3 is built from 14 residues. The CDR3 spells CASSVATGTGELFF. The CDR3 bases are TGTGCCAGCAGCGTAGCCACAGGTACCGGGGAGCTGTTTTTT.

The chain recombines TRBV19 with TRBJ1-1; D call uncertain. Germline values: CDR1 LNHDA, CDR2 SQIVND (reference sequence). Trimming removed 6 bases at V and 6 bases at J, with 8 bases between. The CDR3 sequence is 11 residues long. The CDR3 coding sequence is TGTGCCAGTAGAACGGGATCTGAAGCTTTCTTT. The encoded protein is CASRTGSEAFF.

This clone came up a few times. The rearrangement links TRBV28 to TRBJ2-2; D is possibly TRBD2 (5 bases). Looked up from germline, CDR1 is MDHEN and CDR2 is SYDVKM. Trimming left V 3 bases short and J 12 bases short, with 14 bases between. This CDR3 spans 13 amino acids. Written as DNA, the CDR3 is TGTGCCAGCAGTTTGGAGACTGGGGAGAAGCTGTTTTTT. Translating it yields CASSLETGEKLFF.

The CDR3 is CASSSTAYGYTF. Here the CDR3 DNA reads TGTGCCAGCAGCTCAACAGCCTATGGCTACACCTTC. The V gene is TRBV3-1 (or the pseudogene TRBV3-2), the J gene TRBJ1-2; no clear D gene. Germline V gene data show CDR1 as LGHDT and CDR2 as YNNKEL (reference sequence). The CDR3 length is 12 residues. Trimming cost V 5 bases and J 4 bases, with 8 bases left between them.

The V call is TRBV5-1, the J call TRBJ2-7; 8 nucleotides match TRBD1. CDR3 length equals 14 residues. Trimming at V came to 0 bases and at J to 7 bases, leaving 6 bases not matched to a gene. The germline CDR1 and CDR2 sequences are SGHRS and YFSETQ. The CDR3 spells CASSLVQGANEQYF. The CDR3 DNA follows: TGCGCCAGCAGCTTGGTTCAGGGGGCGAATGAGCAGTACTTC.

This clone was counted a single time. The rearrangement links TRBV10-3 to TRBJ1-4, with D possibly being TRBD1 (6 bases). CDR3 size: 15 residues. Germline V gene data show CDR1 as ENHRY and CDR2 as SYGVKD. Trimming pared 0 bases from V and 9 bases from J, leaving 14 bases between. The CDR3 DNA follows: TGTGCCATCAGTGAGTCGGGGACATCCATCCAAAAACTGTTTTTT. Residues: CAISESGTSIQKLFF.

As regards this clone: The junction does not match germline at one end; this may be a read error. CDR3 sequence (DNA): TGTGCCAGCAGTCAAGAATCCGGGACAGTGAACACTGAAGCTTTCTTT. Translating gives CASSQESGTVNTEAFF. J is TRBJ1-1 and V is TRBV3-1 (or the pseudogene TRBV3-2); 7 bases align to TRBD1. This CDR3 spans 16 amino acids. CDR1 is LGHDT and CDR2 is YNNKEL in the germline V gene (reference sequence).

CDR3 protein: CATSSRDSSTDTQYF. The CDR3 bases are TGTGCCACCAGCAGCCGGGACTCGAGCACAGATACGCAGTATTTT. The V call is TRBV15, the J call TRBJ2-3; D perhaps matches TRBD2 (6 bases). This CDR3 has 15 amino acids. V was pared by 3 bases and J by 0 bases, with 10 bases between. Germline-derived CDR1 and CDR2 are LNHNV and YYDKDF (reference sequence).

This sequence joins TRBV11-3 and TRBJ1-1; 7 bases agree with TRBD1. The CDR3 is 16 residues long. The germline CDR1 and CDR2 sequences are SGHNT and YENEEA. The J segment lost 0 bases and the V segment lost 1 base, leaving 5 bases of the junction unmatched. The DNA of the CDR3 is TGTGCCAGCAGCTTAGGGCGGGACAGCTTGAACACTGAAGCTTTCTTT. It is translated as CASSLGRDSLNTEAFF.

A word on this clone: One junction end does not reproduce the germline sequence, and a read error may be involved. The chain is built from TRBV7-2 and TRBJ2-3, with 14 positions matching TRBD2. In germline, CDR1 is SGHTA, CDR2 FQGNSA. The CDR3 has 15 amino acids. CDR3 protein: CASSLGWTSGGKVAF. For the CDR3, the DNA is TGTGCCAGCAGCTTAGGATGGACTAGCGGGGGGAAAGTAGCTTTT.

The genes are TRBV18 and TRBJ2-3, with 8 bases fitting TRBD2. CDR3 length: 16 residues. CDR1 and CDR2 (germline): KGHSH, LQKENI. The V and J ends lost 5 bases and 4 bases, in that order; junction bases with no gene match: 11. For the CDR3, the DNA is TGTGCCAGCTCAGCCGAGAGCGGGAGTAGTGCAGATACGCAGTATTTT. This gives the protein CASSAESGSSADTQYF.

The rearrangement links TRBV23-1 to TRBJ1-2; TRBD1 might be the D (5 bases). TRBV23-1 qualifies as an ORF whose function is uncertain. CDR3 length equals 16 residues. Trimming stripped 4 bases from V and 8 bases from J, with 23 bases between. The CDR3 here is CASSPGGAAWWRGYTF. The CDR3 region has the DNA TGCGCCAGCAGTCCTGGAGGGGCGGCCTGGTGGAGGGGCTACACCTTC.

The chain combines TRBV10-3 with TRBJ1-2, with 9 bases fitting TRBD1. The CDR3 spans 15 residues. Germline V gives CDR1 ENHRY, CDR2 SYGVKD. V gave up 0 bases and J gave up 4 bases; unmatched junction bases: 3. The CDR3 region is CAISESGQGIYGYTF. The CDR3 nucleotides read TGTGCCATCAGTGAGTCAGGACAGGGGATCTATGGCTACACCTTC.

A word on this clone: Other DNA sequences within the sample encode an identical CDR3. J is TRBJ1-1 and V is TRBV5-1; D is uncertain. The ends were cut back, 0 bases at V and 1 base at J, with 7 bases in the middle. The CDR3 sequence is 14 residues long. Germline CDR1 and CDR2: SGHRS and YFSETQ. CDR3 sequence (DNA): TGCGCCAGCAGCTTGGGAGGAAGGAACACTGAAGCTTTCTTT. The encoded protein is CASSLGGRNTEAFF.

V usage is TRBV20-1 and J usage is TRBJ2-7; D remains ambiguous. V was trimmed by 5 bases and J by 3 bases, leaving 8 bases between them. Germline assignment: CDR1 DFQATT and CDR2 SNEGSKA (reference sequence). CDR3 length: 11 residues. The DNA of the CDR3 is TGCAGTGCTTCGAACAGCTACGAGCAGTACTTC. Amino acid sequence: CSASNSYEQYF.

This clone was picked up one time. V gene TRBV5-1 combines with J gene TRBJ2-7; 9 bases align to TRBD1. The CDR3 sequence is 16 residues long. The germline gives CDR1 SGHRS, CDR2 YFSETQ. V was clipped by 3 bases and J by 2 bases; unmatched bases: 9. The CDR3 nucleotides are TGCGCCAGCAGCTATCAACCGGGACAGGGAGCCTACGAGCAGTACTTC. Translated, it gives CASSYQPGQGAYEQYF.

With regard to this clone: The sample carries other DNA sequences with the same CDR3. The chain uses TRBV5-1 and TRBJ2-3; D unclear. This CDR3 comprises 13 residues. The germline V gene encodes CDR1 SGHRS and CDR2 YFSETQ. V lost 0 bases, J lost 1 base, and 3 bases lay in between. CDR3 nucleotide sequence: TGCGCCAGCAGCTTGGTAGGCACAGATACGCAGTATTTT. This encodes CASSLVGTDTQYF.